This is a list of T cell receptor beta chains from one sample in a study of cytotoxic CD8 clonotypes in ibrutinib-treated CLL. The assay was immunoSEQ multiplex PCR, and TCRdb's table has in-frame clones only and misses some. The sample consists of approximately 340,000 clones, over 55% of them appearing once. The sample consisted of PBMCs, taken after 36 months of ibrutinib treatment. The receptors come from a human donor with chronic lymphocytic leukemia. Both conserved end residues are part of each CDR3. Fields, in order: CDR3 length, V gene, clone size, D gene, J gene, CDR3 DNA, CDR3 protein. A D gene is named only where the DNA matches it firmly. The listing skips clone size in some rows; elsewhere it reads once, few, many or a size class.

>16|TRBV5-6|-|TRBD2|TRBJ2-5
TGTGCCAGCAGCTTCACGACTAGCGGGAGGATAGCGACCCAGTACTTC
CASSFTTSGRIATQYF
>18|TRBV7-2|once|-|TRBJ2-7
TGTGCCAGCAGCTTAGCACCCCCTGGCAGCCTAAACTCCTACGAGCAGTACTTC
CASSLAPPGSLNSYEQYF
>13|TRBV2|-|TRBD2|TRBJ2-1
TGTGCCAGCAAACTAGCGCTAAACAATGAGCAGTTCTTC
CASKLALNNEQFF
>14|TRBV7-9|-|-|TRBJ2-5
TGTGCCAGCAGCTTAGATCGGGGGTGGGAGACCCAGTACTTC
CASSLDRGWETQYF
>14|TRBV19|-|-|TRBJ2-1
TGTGCCAGTATGGGGTTTTCCGCCTACAATGAGCAGTTCTTC
CASMGFSAYNEQFF
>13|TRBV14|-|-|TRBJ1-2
TGTGCCAGCAGAAAAGGGGGAGACTATGGCTACACCTTC
CASRKGGDYGYTF
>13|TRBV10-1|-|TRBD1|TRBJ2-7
TGCGCCACCGGAGGACAGGGAGCCCTCGAGCAGTACTTC
CATGGQGALEQYF
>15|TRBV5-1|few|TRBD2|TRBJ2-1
TGCGCCAGCAGCTCACTAGCGGGGGGGAACAATGAGCAGTTCTTC
CASSSLAGGNNEQFF
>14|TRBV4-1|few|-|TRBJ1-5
TGCGCCAGCAGCCAAAAGACAGTCAATCAGCCCCAGCATTTT
CASSQKTVNQPQHF
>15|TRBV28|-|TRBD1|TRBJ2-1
TGTGCCAGCAGTAAACCGGGACAGGGGGCTAATGAGCAGTTCTTC
CASSKPGQGANEQFF
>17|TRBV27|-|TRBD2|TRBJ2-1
TGTGCCAGCAGCCAGACGGTGGCTAGCGGCTCCTACAATGAGCAGTTCTTC
CASSQTVASGSYNEQFF
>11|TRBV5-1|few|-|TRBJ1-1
TGCGCCAGCAGCGATTACACTGAAGCTTTCTTT
CASSDYTEAFF
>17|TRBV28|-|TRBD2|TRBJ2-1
TGTGCCAGCAGTTTGTGGCCGGAAGCGGGACCAAACAATGAGCAGTTCTTC
CASSLWPEAGPNNEQFF
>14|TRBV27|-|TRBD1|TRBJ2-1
TGTGCCAGCCGCTGGGACAGGGACTACAATGAGCAGTTCTTC
CASRWDRDYNEQFF
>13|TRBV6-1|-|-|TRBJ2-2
TGTGCCAGCAGCGACAGGAACACCGGGGAGCTGTTTTTT
CASSDRNTGELFF
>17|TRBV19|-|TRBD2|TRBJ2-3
TGTGCCAGTAGTATAAGGATCGTTCTAGCGGGAAAAGATACGCAGTATTTT
CASSIRIVLAGKDTQYF
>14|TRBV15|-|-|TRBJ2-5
TGTGCCACCAGCAGAGGGGGGGCGCAAGAGACCCAGTACTTC
CATSRGGAQETQYF
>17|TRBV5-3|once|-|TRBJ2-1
TGTGCCAGAAGCAGCCCCCGGGACACCCCACCTATCAATGAGCAGTTCTTC
CARSSPRDTPPINEQFF
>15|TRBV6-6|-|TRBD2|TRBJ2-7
TGTGCCAGCAGTTACTCGAGCCCTAGCGGCTACGAGCAGTACTTC
CASSYSSPSGYEQYF
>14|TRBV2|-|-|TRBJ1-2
TGTGCCAGCAGGGCTGGGACGGCAAACTATGGCTACACCTTC
CASRAGTANYGYTF
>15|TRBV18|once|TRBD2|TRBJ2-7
TGTGCCAGCTCACCCACGGGACTAGCGGGAGCCGAGCAGTACTTC
CASSPTGLAGAEQYF
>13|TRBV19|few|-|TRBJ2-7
TGTGCCAGTAAAGGCAGGGCTGGCAACGAGCAGTACTTC
CASKGRAGNEQYF
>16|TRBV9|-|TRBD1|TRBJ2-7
TGTGCCAGCAGCGTAGGATGGACAGGGGGCTTTGTCGAGCAGTACTTC
CASSVGWTGGFVEQYF
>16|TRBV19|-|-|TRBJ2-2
TGTGCCAGTAGTATGAGCAGGGTTAGGAACACCGGGGAGCTGTTTTTT
CASSMSRVRNTGELFF
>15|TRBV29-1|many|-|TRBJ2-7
TGCAGCGTTGTAGTTCTAGTAGAAATCCAATACGAGCAGTACTTC
CSVVVLVEIQYEQYF
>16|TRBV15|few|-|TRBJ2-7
TGTGCCACCAGCAGAGAGCTGGGGGCCGCGTTCTACGAGCAGTACTTC
CATSRELGAAFYEQYF
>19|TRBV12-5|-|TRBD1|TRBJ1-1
TGTGCTAGTGGTTTGGGGTTTTTCCGGGACAGAAGCATGAACACTGAAGCTTTCTTT
CASGLGFFRDRSMNTEAFF
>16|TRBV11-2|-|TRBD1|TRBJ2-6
TGTGCCAGCGTACAGGGGCCGTTCTCTGGGGCCAACGTCCTGACTTTC
CASVQGPFSGANVLTF
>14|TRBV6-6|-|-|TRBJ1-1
TGTGCCAGCAGTTACAAGAGCATGAACACTGAAGCTTTCTTT
CASSYKSMNTEAFF
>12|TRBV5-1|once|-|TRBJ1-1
TGCGCCAGCAGCTTGGTTCAGGGACGGGCTTTCTTT
CASSLVQGRAFF
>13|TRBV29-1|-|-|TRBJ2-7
TGCAGCGTTGGGGCCAGAGCCCCCTACGAGCAGTACTTC
CSVGARAPYEQYF
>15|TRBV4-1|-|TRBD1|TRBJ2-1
TGCGCCAGCAGCCCCCGACAGGGGGACTACAATGAGCAGTTCTTC
CASSPRQGDYNEQFF
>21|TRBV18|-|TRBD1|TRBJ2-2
TGTGCCAGCTCACCTGCGCCCCGGACAGGGCCCATGGTAACAAACACCGGGGAGCTGTTTTTT
CASSPAPRTGPMVTNTGELFF
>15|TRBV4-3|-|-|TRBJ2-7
TGCGCCAGCAGCCAAGATGTGGGCCAGGCCTACGAGCAGTACTTC
CASSQDVGQAYEQYF